Listed here is a single T cell receptor (beta chain). Its antigen is unknown. This sample's RNA came from whole unsorted tissue. This CDR3 is built from 17 residues. With V trimmed by 3 bases and J by 1 base, 14 bases remained unmatched. CDR1 and CDR2 (germline): SQVTM, ANQGSEA. This specimen belongs to a study of tumor and adjacent non-tumor tissue in lung cancer. In the study overall: Patients were aged roughly 31 to 76, 10 men and 5 women, stage I to III. Points from the study as a whole: Compared with tumor, normal lung showed significantly lower TCR diversity.

Three rounds of nested PCR, following a modified ARM-PCR protocol, produced the TCRbeta library. TCRdb itself ran the multiplex PCR reads through MiXCR, one entry per CDR3 protein. This table has approximately 71,000 distinct CDR3 sequences, 50% to 60% appearing once. The chain uses TRBV29-1 and TRBJ2-7, with TRBD2 matching over 8 bases. The sample consisted of lung tumor tissue. The TCR sequence derives from a man aged 45 to 65 with non-small cell lung cancer. The CDR3: CSVEGTRGRGSSYEQYF. DNA for the CDR3: TGCAGCGTTGAGGGGACTAGGGGGAGAGGGAGTTCCTACGAGCAGTACTTC.